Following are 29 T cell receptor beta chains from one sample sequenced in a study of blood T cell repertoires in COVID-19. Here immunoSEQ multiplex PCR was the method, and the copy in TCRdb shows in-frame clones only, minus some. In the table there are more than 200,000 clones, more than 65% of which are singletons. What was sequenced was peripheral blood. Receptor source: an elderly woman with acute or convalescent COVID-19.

CDR3 loop: CASSQQGAVVQPQHF. In DNA form, the CDR3 reads TGTGCCAGTAGTCAACAGGGGGCGGTTGTTCAGCCCCAGCATTTT. The chain combines TRBV19 with TRBJ1-5; TRBD1 matches 9 bases. With 5 bases clipped from V and 6 bases from J, the junction kept 8 bases outside the gene matches. The CDR3 has 15 amino acids. Germline V gene sequence: CDR1 LNHDA, CDR2 SQIVND (reference sequence).

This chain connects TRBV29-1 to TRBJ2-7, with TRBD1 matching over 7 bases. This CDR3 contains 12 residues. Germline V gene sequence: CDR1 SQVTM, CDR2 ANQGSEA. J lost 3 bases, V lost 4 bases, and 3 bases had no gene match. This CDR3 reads CSVVGTVYEQYF. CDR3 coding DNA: TGCAGCGTTGTCGGGACAGTCTACGAGCAGTACTTC.

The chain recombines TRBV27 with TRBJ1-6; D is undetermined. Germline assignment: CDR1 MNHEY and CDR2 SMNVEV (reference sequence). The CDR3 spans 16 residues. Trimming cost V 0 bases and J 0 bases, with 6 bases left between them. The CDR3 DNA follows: TGTGCCAGCAGTTTATCGCCGAGCTCCTATAATTCACCCCTCCACTTT. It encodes CASSLSPSSYNSPLHF.

The CDR3 region is CASSSGSGANVLTF. DNA for the CDR3: TGTGCCAGCAGCTCAGGGTCCGGGGCCAACGTCCTGACTTTC. The chain is built from TRBV7-3 and TRBJ2-6; D is possibly TRBD1 (5 bases). Trimming removed 4 bases from V and 4 bases from J, with 8 bases in between. This CDR3 is built from 14 residues. Germline-derived CDR1 and CDR2 are SGHTA and FQGTGA.

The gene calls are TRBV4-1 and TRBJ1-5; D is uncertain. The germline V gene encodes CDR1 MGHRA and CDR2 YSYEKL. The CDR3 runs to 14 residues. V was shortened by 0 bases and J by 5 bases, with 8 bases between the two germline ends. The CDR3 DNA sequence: TGCGCCAGCAGCCAAGAAGTAGCGGATCAGCCCCAGCATTTT. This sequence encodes CASSQEVADQPQHF.

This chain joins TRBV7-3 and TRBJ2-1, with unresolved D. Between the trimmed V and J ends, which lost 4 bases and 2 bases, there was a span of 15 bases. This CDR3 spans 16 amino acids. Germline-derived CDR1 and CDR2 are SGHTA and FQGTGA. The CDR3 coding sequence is TGTGCCAGCAGCTCATTAACGAGCCGCCCCTACAATGAGCAGTTCTTC. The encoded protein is CASSSLTSRPYNEQFF.

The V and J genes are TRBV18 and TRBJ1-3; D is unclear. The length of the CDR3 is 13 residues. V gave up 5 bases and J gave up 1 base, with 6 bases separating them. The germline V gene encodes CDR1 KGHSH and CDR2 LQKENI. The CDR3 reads CASSWASGNTIYF. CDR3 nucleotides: TGTGCCAGCTCATGGGCATCTGGAAACACCATATATTTT.

The CDR3 coding sequence is TGTGCCAGCAAAGGACAGGGCCACGAGCAGTACTTC. Residues: CASKGQGHEQYF. The V gene is TRBV28, the J gene TRBJ2-7, with 8 bases fitting TRBD1. This CDR3 has 12 residues. CDR1 is MDHEN, CDR2 SYDVKM, per germline. V shed 7 bases, J shed 5 bases, and the junction held 4 bases outside the gene matches.

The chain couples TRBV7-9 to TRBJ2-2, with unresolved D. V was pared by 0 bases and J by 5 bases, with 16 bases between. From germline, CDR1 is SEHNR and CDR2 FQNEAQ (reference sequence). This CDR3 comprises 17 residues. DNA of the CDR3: TGTGCCAGCAGCTTAGCGCCAATGACGGGTGTAACCGGGGAGCTGTTTTTT. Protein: CASSLAPMTGVTGELFF. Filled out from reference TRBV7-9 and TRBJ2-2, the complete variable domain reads DTGVSQNPRHKITKRGQNVTFRCDPISEHNRLYWYRQTLGQGPEFLTYFQNEAQLEKSRLLSDRFSAERPKGSFSTLEIQRTEQGDSAMYLCASSLAPMTGVTGELFFGEGSRLTVL.

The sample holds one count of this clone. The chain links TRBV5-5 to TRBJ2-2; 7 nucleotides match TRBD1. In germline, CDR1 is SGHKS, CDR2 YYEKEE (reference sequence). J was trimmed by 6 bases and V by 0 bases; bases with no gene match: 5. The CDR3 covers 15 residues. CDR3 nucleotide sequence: TGTGCCAGCAGCTTGGGCGAGGGGGCGGCCGGGGAGCTGTTTTTT. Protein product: CASSLGEGAAGELFF.

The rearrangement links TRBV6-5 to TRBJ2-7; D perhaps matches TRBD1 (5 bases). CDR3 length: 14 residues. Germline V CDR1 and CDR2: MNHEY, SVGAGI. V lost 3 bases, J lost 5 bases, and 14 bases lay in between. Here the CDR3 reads CASSYRRQGDEQYF. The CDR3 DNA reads TGTGCCAGCAGTTATCGTCGGCAGGGTGACGAGCAGTACTTC.

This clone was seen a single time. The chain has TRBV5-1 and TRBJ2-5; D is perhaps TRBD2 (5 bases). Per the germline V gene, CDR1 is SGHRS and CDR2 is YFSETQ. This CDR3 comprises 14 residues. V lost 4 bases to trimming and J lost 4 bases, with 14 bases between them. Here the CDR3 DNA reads TGCGCCAGCAGCGTCACTAGTAGTGGAGAGACCCAGTACTTC. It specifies CASSVTSSGETQYF. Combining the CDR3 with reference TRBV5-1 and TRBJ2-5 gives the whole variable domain KAGVTQTPRYLIKTRGQQVTLSCSPISGHRSVSWYQQTPGQGLQFLFEYFSETQRNKGNFPGRFSGRQFSNSRSEMNVSTLELGDSALYLCASSVTSSGETQYFGPGTRLLVL.

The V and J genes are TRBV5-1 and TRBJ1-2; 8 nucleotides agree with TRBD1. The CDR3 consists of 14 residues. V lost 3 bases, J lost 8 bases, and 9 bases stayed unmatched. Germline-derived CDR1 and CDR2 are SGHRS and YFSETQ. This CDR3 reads CASSSLQGEEGYTF. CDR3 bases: TGCGCCAGCAGCTCACTACAGGGGGAGGAAGGCTACACCTTC.

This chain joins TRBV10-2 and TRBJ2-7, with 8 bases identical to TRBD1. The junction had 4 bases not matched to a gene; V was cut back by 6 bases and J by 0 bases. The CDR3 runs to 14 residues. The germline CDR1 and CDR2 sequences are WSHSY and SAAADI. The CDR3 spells CASRLGQASYEQYF. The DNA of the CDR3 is TGCGCCAGCAGATTGGGACAGGCCTCCTACGAGCAGTACTTC.

CDR3 loop: CASSFTPNTEAFF. DNA of the CDR3: TGTGCCAGCAGCTTCACTCCTAACACTGAAGCTTTCTTT. The chain employs TRBV25-1 and TRBJ1-1; D is unclear. This CDR3 has 13 residues. In germline, CDR1 is MGHDK, CDR2 SYGVNS. V shed 6 bases and J shed 2 bases, with 10 bases lying between them.

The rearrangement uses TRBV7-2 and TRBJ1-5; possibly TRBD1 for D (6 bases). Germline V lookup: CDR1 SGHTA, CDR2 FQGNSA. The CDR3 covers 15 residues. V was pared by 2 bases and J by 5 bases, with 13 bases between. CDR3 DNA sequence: TGTGCCAGCAGCTTAATGGCAGGGGCGTATCAGCCCCAGCATTTT. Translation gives CASSLMAGAYQPQHF.

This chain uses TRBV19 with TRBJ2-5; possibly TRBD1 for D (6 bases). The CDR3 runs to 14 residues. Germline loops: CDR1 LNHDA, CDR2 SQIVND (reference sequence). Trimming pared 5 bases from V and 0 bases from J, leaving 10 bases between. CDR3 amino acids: CASSPRTDQETQYF. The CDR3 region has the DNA TGTGCCAGTAGTCCGCGGACAGACCAAGAGACCCAGTACTTC.

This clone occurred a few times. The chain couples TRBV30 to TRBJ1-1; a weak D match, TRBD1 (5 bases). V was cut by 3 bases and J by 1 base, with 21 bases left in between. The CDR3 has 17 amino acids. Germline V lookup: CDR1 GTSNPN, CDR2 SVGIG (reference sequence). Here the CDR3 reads CAWSEPGIETENTEAFF. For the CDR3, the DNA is TGTGCCTGGAGCGAACCCGGAATTGAGACAGAGAACACTGAAGCTTTCTTT.

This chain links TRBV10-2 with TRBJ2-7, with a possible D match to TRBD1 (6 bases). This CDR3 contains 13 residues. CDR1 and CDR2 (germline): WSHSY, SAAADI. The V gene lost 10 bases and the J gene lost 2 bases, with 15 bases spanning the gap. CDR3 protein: CATKLDRPYEQYF. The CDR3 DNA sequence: TGCGCCACCAAACTTGACAGGCCCTACGAGCAGTACTTC.

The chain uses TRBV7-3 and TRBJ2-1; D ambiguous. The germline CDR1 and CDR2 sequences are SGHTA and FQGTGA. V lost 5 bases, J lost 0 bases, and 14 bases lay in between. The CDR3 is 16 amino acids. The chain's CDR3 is CASSPATASSYNEQFF. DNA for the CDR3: TGTGCCAGCAGCCCCGCGACTGCAAGCTCCTACAATGAGCAGTTCTTC.

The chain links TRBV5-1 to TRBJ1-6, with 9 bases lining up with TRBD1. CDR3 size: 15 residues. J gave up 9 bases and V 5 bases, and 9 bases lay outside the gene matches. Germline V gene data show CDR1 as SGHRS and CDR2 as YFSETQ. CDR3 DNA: TGCGCCAGCAGTTCGGCGACAGGGGGAGCTTCACCCCTCCACTTT. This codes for CASSSATGGASPLHF. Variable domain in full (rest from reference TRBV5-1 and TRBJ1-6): KAGVTQTPRYLIKTRGQQVTLSCSPISGHRSVSWYQQTPGQGLQFLFEYFSETQRNKGNFPGRFSGRQFSNSRSEMNVSTLELGDSALYLCASSSATGGASPLHFGNGTRLTVT.

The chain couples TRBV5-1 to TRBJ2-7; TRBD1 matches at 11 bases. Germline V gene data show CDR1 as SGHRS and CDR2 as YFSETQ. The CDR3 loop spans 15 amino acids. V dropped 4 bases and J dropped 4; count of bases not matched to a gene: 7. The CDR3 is CASSAGTGGVYEQYF. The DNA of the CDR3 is TGCGCCAGCAGCGCCGGGACAGGGGGAGTATACGAGCAGTACTTC.

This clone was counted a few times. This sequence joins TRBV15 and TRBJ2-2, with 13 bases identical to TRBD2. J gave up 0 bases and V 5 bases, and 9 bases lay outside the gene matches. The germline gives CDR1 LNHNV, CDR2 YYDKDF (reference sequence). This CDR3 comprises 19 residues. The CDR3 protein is CATSQGLAGTLANTGELFF. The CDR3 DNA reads TGTGCCACCAGCCAGGGACTAGCGGGAACCCTCGCGAACACCGGGGAGCTGTTTTTT.

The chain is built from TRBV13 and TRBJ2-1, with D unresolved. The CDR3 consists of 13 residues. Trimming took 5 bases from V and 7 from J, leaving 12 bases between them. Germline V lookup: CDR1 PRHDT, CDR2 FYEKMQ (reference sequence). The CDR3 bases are TGTGCCAGCAGCCTCCTGACTGGGAATGAGCAGTTCTTC. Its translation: CASSLLTGNEQFF.

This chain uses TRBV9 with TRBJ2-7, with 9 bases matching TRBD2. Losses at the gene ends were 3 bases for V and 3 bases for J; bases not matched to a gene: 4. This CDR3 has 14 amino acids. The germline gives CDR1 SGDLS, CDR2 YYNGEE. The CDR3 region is CASSEGLADYEQYF. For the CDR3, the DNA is TGTGCCAGCAGCGAGGGACTAGCCGACTACGAGCAGTACTTC.

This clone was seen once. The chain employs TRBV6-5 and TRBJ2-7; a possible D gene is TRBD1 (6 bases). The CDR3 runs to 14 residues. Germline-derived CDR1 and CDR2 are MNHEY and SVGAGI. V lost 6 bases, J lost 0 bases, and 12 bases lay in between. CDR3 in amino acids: CASRGHVSSYEQYF. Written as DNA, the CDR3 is TGTGCCAGCAGGGGACATGTTAGCTCCTACGAGCAGTACTTC.

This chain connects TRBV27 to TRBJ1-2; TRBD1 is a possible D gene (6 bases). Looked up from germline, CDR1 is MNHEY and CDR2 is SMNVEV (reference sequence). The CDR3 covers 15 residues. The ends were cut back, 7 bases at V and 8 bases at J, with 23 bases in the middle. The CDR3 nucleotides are TGTGCCAGCAAACTTAACCGGGCCCTAGGGGGAGGCTACACCTTC. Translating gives CASKLNRALGGGYTF.

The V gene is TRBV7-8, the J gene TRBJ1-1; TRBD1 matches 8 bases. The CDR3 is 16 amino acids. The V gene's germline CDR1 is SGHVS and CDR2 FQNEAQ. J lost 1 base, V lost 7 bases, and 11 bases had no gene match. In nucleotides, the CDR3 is TGTGCCAGCACCAAATACGAGGGGACAGGGAACACTGAAGCTTTCTTT. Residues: CASTKYEGTGNTEAFF.

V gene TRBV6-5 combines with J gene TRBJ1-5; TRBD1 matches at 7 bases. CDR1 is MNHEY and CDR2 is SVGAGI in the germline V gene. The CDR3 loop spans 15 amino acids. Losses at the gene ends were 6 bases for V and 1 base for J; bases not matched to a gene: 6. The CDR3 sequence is CASREDRRSNQPQHF. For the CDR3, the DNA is TGTGCCAGCAGAGAGGACAGGCGGAGCAATCAGCCCCAGCATTTT.